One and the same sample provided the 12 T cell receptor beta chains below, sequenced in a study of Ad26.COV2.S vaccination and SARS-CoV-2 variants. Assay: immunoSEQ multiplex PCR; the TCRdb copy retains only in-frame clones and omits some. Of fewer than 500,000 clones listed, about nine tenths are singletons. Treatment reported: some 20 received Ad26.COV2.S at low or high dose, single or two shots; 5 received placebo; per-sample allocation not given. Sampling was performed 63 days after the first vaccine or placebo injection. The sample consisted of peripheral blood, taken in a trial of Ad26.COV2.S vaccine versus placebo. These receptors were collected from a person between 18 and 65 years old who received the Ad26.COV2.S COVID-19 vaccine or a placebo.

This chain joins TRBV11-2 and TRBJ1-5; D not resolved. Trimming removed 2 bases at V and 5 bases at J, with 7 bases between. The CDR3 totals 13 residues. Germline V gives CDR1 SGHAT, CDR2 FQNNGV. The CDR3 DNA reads TGTGCCAGCAGCTTAATCCGGGATCAGCCCCAGCATTTT. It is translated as CASSLIRDQPQHF.

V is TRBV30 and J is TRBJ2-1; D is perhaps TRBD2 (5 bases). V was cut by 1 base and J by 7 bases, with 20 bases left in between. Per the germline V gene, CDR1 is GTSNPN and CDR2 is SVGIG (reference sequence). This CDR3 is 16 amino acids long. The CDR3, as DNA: TGTGCCTGGAGTGGCCTTAGCGCCTCTAAGTCGAATGAGCAGTTCTTC. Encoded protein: CAWSGLSASKSNEQFF.

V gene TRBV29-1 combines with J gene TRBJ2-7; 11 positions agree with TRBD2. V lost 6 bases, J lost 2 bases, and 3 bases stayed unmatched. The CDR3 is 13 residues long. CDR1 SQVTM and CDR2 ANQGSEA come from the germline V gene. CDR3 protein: CSVRLAGTYEQYF. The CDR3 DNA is TGCAGCGTGAGACTAGCGGGAACCTACGAGCAGTACTTC.

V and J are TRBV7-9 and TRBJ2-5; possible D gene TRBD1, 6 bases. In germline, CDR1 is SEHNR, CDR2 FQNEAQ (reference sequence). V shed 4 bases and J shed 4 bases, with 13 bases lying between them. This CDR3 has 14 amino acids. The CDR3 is CASSSTGAVETQYF. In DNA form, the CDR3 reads TGTGCCAGCAGCTCGACAGGAGCGGTAGAGACCCAGTACTTC.

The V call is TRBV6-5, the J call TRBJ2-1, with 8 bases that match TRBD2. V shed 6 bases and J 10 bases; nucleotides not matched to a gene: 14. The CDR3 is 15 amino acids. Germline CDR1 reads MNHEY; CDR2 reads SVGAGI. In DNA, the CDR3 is TGTGCCAGCAGGCCATCTAGCGGGTGGGTAGGAGAGCAGTTCTTC. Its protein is CASRPSSGWVGEQFF.

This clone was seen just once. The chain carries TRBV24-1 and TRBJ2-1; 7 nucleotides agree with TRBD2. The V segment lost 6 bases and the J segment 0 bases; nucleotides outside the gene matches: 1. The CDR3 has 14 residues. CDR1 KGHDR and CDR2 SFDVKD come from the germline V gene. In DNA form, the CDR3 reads TGTGCCACCAGTAGCGGGACCTCCTACAATGAGCAGTTCTTC. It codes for CATSSGTSYNEQFF.

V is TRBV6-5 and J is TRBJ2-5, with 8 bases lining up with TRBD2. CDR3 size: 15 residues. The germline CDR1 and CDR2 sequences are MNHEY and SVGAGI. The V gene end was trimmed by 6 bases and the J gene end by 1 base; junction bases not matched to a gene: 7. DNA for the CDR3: TGTGCCAGCAGCCGCCGGGGGGGGACCCAAGAGACCCAGTACTTC. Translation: CASSRRGGTQETQYF.

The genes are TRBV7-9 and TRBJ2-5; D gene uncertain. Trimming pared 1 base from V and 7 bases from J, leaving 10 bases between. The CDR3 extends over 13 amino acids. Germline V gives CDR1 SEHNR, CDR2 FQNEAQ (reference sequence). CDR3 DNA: TGTGCCAGCAGCTTAGGGACGCCGGGGACCCAGTACTTC. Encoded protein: CASSLGTPGTQYF.

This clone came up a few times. The chain's CDR3 is CASSSLAQLSTDTQYF. The CDR3, as DNA: TGTGCCAGCAGCTCACTAGCGCAATTAAGCACAGATACGCAGTATTTT. V gene TRBV7-9 combines with J gene TRBJ2-3; 7 nucleotides line up with TRBD2. Germline values: CDR1 SEHNR, CDR2 FQNEAQ (reference sequence). V shed 4 bases, J shed 0 bases, and the junction held 7 bases outside the gene matches. The CDR3 is 16 amino acids. Combining the CDR3 with reference TRBV7-9 and TRBJ2-3 gives the whole variable domain DTGVSQNPRHKITKRGQNVTFRCDPISEHNRLYWYRQTLGQGPEFLTYFQNEAQLEKSRLLSDRFSAERPKGSFSTLEIQRTEQGDSAMYLCASSSLAQLSTDTQYFGPGTRLTVL.

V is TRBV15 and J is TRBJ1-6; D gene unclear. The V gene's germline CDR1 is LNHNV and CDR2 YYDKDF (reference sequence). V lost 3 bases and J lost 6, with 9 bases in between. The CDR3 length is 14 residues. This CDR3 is CATSSEGFNSPLHF. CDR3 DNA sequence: TGTGCCACCAGCAGCGAGGGCTTTAATTCACCCCTCCACTTT.

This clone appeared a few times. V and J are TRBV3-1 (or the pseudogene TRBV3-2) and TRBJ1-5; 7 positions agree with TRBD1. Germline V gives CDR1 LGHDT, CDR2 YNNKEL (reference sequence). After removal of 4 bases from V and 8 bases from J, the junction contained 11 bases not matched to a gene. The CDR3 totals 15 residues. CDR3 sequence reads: CASSPSTGDTEPQHF. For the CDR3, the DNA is TGTGCCAGCAGCCCATCCACAGGGGATACAGAGCCCCAGCATTTT.

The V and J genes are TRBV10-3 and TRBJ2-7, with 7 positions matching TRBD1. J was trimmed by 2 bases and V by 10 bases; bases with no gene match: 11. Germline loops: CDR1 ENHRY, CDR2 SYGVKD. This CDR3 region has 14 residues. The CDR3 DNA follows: TGTGCCACCAAGAACCGGGACAGCGCCTACGAGCAGTACTTC. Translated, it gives CATKNRDSAYEQYF.